These T cell receptor beta chains were read from a single sample in a study of blood T cells in healthy people across ages. TCRdb itself ran the 5' RACE reads through MiXCR, one entry per CDR3 protein. The repertoire holds around 850,000 distinct CDR3 sequences, with around 34% as singletons. Sequencing was carried out using blood. These receptors came from a man aged 18-30 years in good health. CDR3s include the opening cysteine and the closing phenylalanine or tryptophan. The D gene is left open where the match is weak. Clone sizes are given selectively: once, few, many, or a class where the clone is expanded.

v_call	clone_size	d_call	j_call	cdr3_aa	cdr3_nt
TRBV4-3	few	TRBD1	TRBJ1-1	CASSQASAGQGANTEAFF	TGCGCCAGCAGCCAAGCCTCCGCGGGACAGGGTGCGAACACTGAAGCTTTCTTT
TRBV4-3	once	.	TRBJ2-1	CASSQDRRVAPDNEQFF	TGCGCCAGCAGCCAAGATCGGCGGGTAGCGCCTGACAATGAGCAGTTCTTC
TRBV6-5	.	.	TRBJ2-5	CASSYSVRSTEETQYF	TGTGCCAGCAGTTACTCCGTCAGGTCAACGGAGGAGACCCAGTACTTC
TRBV12-3/TRBV12-4	many	TRBD1	TRBJ1-5	CASRWTGDQPQHF	TGTGCCAGCAGGTGGACAGGAGATCAGCCCCAGCATTTT
TRBV4-1	few	TRBD1	TRBJ2-3	CASSQVEIGRGLVDTQYF	TGCGCCAGCAGCCAAGTCGAGATCGGCAGGGGGCTCGTCGATACGCAGTATTTT
TRBV12-3/TRBV12-4	.	TRBD1	TRBJ1-5	CASSFELTGGREPQHF	TGTGCCAGCAGTTTTGAGTTGACAGGGGGAAGGGAGCCCCAGCATTTT
TRBV5-1	.	.	TRBJ1-1	CASREVALDTEAFF	TGCGCCAGCAGGGAGGTCGCCTTGGACACTGAAGCTTTCTTT
TRBV7-6	.	TRBD1	TRBJ1-1	CASSFGQGDTEAFF	TGTGCCAGCAGCTTCGGACAGGGCGACACTGAAGCTTTCTTT
TRBV7-3	.	.	TRBJ2-1	CASSQQGGGSYNEQFF	TGTGCCAGCAGCCAGCAGGGGGGAGGCTCCTACAATGAGCAGTTCTTC
TRBV4-1	.	.	TRBJ2-3	CASSQAVFSTDTQYF	TGCGCCAGCAGCCAAGCAGTTTTTAGCACAGATACGCAGTATTTT
TRBV29-1	few	TRBD1	TRBJ1-1	CSVGQGGGNTEAFF	TGCAGCGTAGGACAGGGCGGGGGCAACACTGAAGCTTTCTTT
TRBV20-1	few	.	TRBJ2-7	CSARLQSSYEQYF	TGCAGTGCTAGACTACAGAGCTCCTACGAGCAGTACTTC
TRBV3-1	few	.	TRBJ2-7	CASSLGHGDAYEQYF	TGTGCCAGCAGCTTAGGACACGGAGACGCTTACGAGCAGTACTTC
TRBV9	.	.	TRBJ2-2	CASSVDPITGELFF	TGTGCCAGCAGCGTAGACCCGATCACCGGGGAGCTGTTTTTT
TRBV7-9	few	.	TRBJ1-2	CASSWDTEFYGYTF	TGTGCCAGCAGCTGGGACACTGAGTTCTATGGCTACACCTTC
TRBV4-2	many	TRBD2	TRBJ2-1	CASSQTTSGGANEQFF	TGTGCCAGCAGCCAAACAACTAGCGGGGGGGCAAATGAGCAGTTCTTC
TRBV7-2	.	.	TRBJ2-3	CASSWTDNVTDTQYF	TGTGCCAGCAGCTGGACAGACAATGTCACAGATACGCAGTATTTT
TRBV25-1	.	.	TRBJ2-7	CASMGLGYVQYF	TGTGCCAGCATGGGACTCGGATACGTGCAGTACTTC
TRBV5-1	few	.	TRBJ1-1	CASMGLNTEAFF	TGCGCCAGCATGGGCTTGAACACTGAAGCTTTCTTT
TRBV6-2/TRBV6-3	.	TRBD1	TRBJ2-2	CASRRTGVNTGELFF	TGTGCCAGCAGGAGGACAGGGGTGAACACCGGGGAGCTGTTTTTT
TRBV19	.	.	TRBJ2-4	CASSILADLAKNIQYF	TGTGCCAGTAGTATTTTAGCAGACCTAGCCAAAAACATTCAGTACTTC
TRBV29-1	.	.	TRBJ1-4	CSVEDRDGHNEKLFF	TGCAGCGTTGAAGACCGGGACGGCCATAATGAAAAACTGTTTTTT
TRBV11-1	once	.	TRBJ2-1	CASSPRSGAMVEQFF	TGTGCCAGCAGCCCCCGGAGTGGGGCAATGGTTGAGCAGTTCTTC
TRBV7-2	few	.	TRBJ2-2	CASSLRGTGELFF	TGTGCCAGCAGCTTAAGGGGGACCGGGGAGCTGTTTTTT
TRBV6-5	.	.	TRBJ1-5	CASSSGINSNQPQHF	TGTGCCAGCAGTTCAGGAATTAATAGCAATCAGCCCCAGCATTTT
TRBV7-9	.	TRBD2	TRBJ2-7	CASSFRGRTSGGAYEQYF	TGTGCCAGCAGCTTCAGGGGCAGAACTAGCGGGGGGGCCTACGAGCAGTACTTC
TRBV4-3	.	TRBD1	TRBJ1-1	CASSPRQGHMNTEAFF	TGCGCCAGCAGCCCCAGACAGGGACACATGAACACTGAAGCTTTCTTT
TRBV4-3	once	TRBD2	TRBJ2-1	CASSHLRPSGIYNEQFF	TGCGCCAGCAGCCACTTGCGGCCTAGCGGGATCTACAATGAGCAGTTCTTC
TRBV20-1	few	TRBD2	TRBJ2-1	CSMDSGGDDSEQFF	TGCAGTATGGATAGCGGGGGGGATGATAGTGAGCAGTTCTTC
TRBV12-5	few	.	TRBJ2-3	CASGMDLLGTDTQYF	TGTGCTAGTGGAATGGACTTGTTAGGCACAGATACGCAGTATTTT
TRBV20-1	few	.	TRBJ1-1	CSAREWGDTYRGEAFF	TGCAGTGCTAGAGAATGGGGGGACACCTACAGAGGTGAAGCTTTCTTT
TRBV5-4	.	TRBD1	TRBJ2-3	CASSNWTGLSTDTQYF	TGTGCCAGCAGCAATTGGACAGGCCTTAGCACAGATACGCAGTATTTT
TRBV7-2	few	.	TRBJ1-4	CASSLTGTTNEKLFF	TGTGCCAGCAGCTTAACAGGGACAACTAATGAAAAACTGTTTTTT
TRBV12-3/TRBV12-4	.	TRBD1	TRBJ2-3	CASSFGTVGTDVEYF	TGTGCCAGCAGTTTTGGAACAGTGGGGACAGATGTGGAGTATTTT
TRBV12-3/TRBV12-4	.	.	TRBJ2-5	CASTIMGETQYF	TGTGCCAGCACCATAATGGGGGAGACCCAGTACTTC
TRBV25-1	.	.	TRBJ1-6	CASSDNGNSPLHF	TGTGCCAGCAGTGATAACGGGAATTCACCCCTCCACTTT
TRBV14	few	.	TRBJ2-3	CASSQAGSYTDTQYF	TGTGCCAGCAGCCAGGCCGGGTCCTACACAGATACGCAGTATTTT
TRBV20-1	.	TRBD2	TRBJ2-1	CSASVPSGSTYNEQFF	TGCAGTGCTAGTGTGCCTAGCGGCTCAACATACAATGAGCAGTTCTTC
TRBV28	.	.	TRBJ2-1	CASSFYNELFF	TGTGCCAGCAGTTTTTACAATGAGCTGTTCTTC
TRBV27	.	.	TRBJ1-1	CASLPGGSNTEAFF	TGTGCCAGCCTTCCCGGGGGCTCGAACACTGAAGCTTTCTTT
TRBV20-1	many	.	TRBJ2-3	CSASTDTQYF	TGCAGTGCTAGCACAGATACGCAGTATTTT
TRBV12-3/TRBV12-4	.	TRBD1	TRBJ2-5	CVSTGTGGGETQYF	TGTGTCAGCACTGGGACAGGGGGTGGAGAGACCCAGTACTTC
TRBV4-2	few	.	TRBJ2-1	CASSHRTIHEQFF	TGTGCCAGCAGCCACAGAACTATCCATGAGCAGTTCTTC
TRBV10-3	.	TRBD1	TRBJ1-5	CATGQGNQPQHF	TGTGCCACGGGACAGGGAAATCAGCCCCAGCATTTT
TRBV20-1	once	TRBD1	TRBJ1-5	CSVRLRQGSNQPQHF	TGCAGTGTTAGATTGAGACAGGGAAGCAATCAGCCCCAGCATTTT
TRBV5-1	.	TRBD2	TRBJ2-1	CASSLGAGDTNEQFF	TGCGCCAGCAGCTTAGGGGCGGGGGATACCAATGAGCAGTTCTTC
TRBV9	few	TRBD1	TRBJ1-1	CASSATGVGNTEAFF	TGTGCCAGCAGCGCCACAGGGGTGGGGAACACTGAAGCTTTCTTT